The rows below give T cell receptor beta chains drawn from one sample of a study of long-term antiretroviral therapy in people with HIV. Measured with immunoSEQ multiplex PCR; TCRdb has only the in-frame clones, and not every one. The repertoire includes around 29,000 clones, over 90% of them detected once, and approximately 8% sits in the top ten. The material was unsorted PBMCs, obtained more than 6 years after starting antiretroviral therapy. The receptors here all came from a man aged 30 to 39 with HIV. The CDR3 runs from the conserved cysteine through the conserved F or W. Fields, in order: CDR3 protein, CDR3 DNA, D gene, clone size, V gene, J gene. The D gene is left open where the match is weak. The listing skips clone size in some rows; elsewhere it reads once, few, many or a size class.

CDR3: CASSIVQAGEYNEQFF
DNA: TGCGCCAGCAGCATCGTCCAAGCGGGAGAGTACAATGAGCAGTTCTTC
D: TRBD2
size: .
V: TRBV5-1
J: TRBJ2-1

CDR3: CASSFGSPGGLNTEAFF
DNA: TGTGCCAGCAGCTTTGGATCCCCGGGGGGCTTGAACACTGAAGCTTTCTTT
D: .
size: few
V: TRBV5-6
J: TRBJ1-1

CDR3: CASSLGGRMDIQYF
DNA: TGCGCCAGCAGCTTGGGCGGGAGGATGGACATTCAGTACTTC
D: TRBD2
size: .
V: TRBV5-1
J: TRBJ2-4

CDR3: CASSDDSYNEQFF
DNA: TGTGCCAGCAGTGACGACAGCTACAATGAGCAGTTCTTC
D: .
size: .
V: TRBV6-1
J: TRBJ2-1

CDR3: CASTGQGTYEQYF
DNA: TGTGCCAGTACTGGACAGGGGACCTACGAGCAGTACTTC
D: TRBD1
size: .
V: TRBV19
J: TRBJ2-7

CDR3: CATSYWAGAQETQYF
DNA: TGTGCCACCAGTTACTGGGCGGGCGCCCAAGAGACCCAGTACTTC
D: .
size: .
V: TRBV15
J: TRBJ2-5

CDR3: CASSGLGSSDTEAFF
DNA: TGTGCCAGCTCCGGGTTAGGGAGTTCAGACACTGAAGCTTTCTTT
D: .
size: .
V: TRBV18
J: TRBJ1-1

CDR3: CASSPGPDRNTGELFF
DNA: TGTGCCAGCAGTCCCGGCCCTGACAGGAACACCGGGGAGCTGTTTTTT
D: .
size: .
V: TRBV6-6
J: TRBJ2-2

CDR3: CASTRAQGADEQYF
DNA: TGTGCCAGCACTAGAGCTCAGGGTGCTGACGAGCAGTACTTC
D: .
size: .
V: TRBV6-5
J: TRBJ2-7

CDR3: CSVLRPGTVYGYTF
DNA: TGCAGCGTCCTACGGCCCGGGACAGTCTATGGCTACACCTTC
D: TRBD1
size: .
V: TRBV29-1
J: TRBJ1-2

CDR3: CAWSVDRVTDEQFF
DNA: TGTGCCTGGAGTGTCGACAGGGTGACGGATGAGCAGTTCTTC
D: TRBD1
size: .
V: TRBV30
J: TRBJ2-1

CDR3: CASSQDPGGPGFTYNEQFF
DNA: TGTGCCAGCAGCCAAGACCCGGGAGGGCCAGGTTTCACCTACAATGAGCAGTTCTTC
D: TRBD2
size: once
V: TRBV4-2
J: TRBJ2-1

CDR3: CASSVIRGLDEQFF
DNA: TGCGCCAGCAGTGTGATAAGGGGTCTGGATGAGCAGTTCTTC
D: .
size: .
V: TRBV10-2
J: TRBJ2-1

CDR3: CASSSGTGAVTEAFF
DNA: TGTGCCAGCAGCTCCGGGACAGGGGCCGTCACTGAAGCTTTCTTT
D: TRBD1
size: .
V: TRBV6-5
J: TRBJ1-1

CDR3: CASNNKDSSGANVLTF
DNA: TGTGCCTCTAACAATAAAGATAGCTCTGGGGCCAACGTCCTGACTTTC
D: .
size: once
V: TRBV30
J: TRBJ2-6

CDR3: CASSLMGAADTQYF
DNA: TGTGCCAGCAGCTTAATGGGAGCAGCAGATACGCAGTATTTT
D: .
size: .
V: TRBV7-2
J: TRBJ2-3

CDR3: CASSLWKGQRNTEAFF
DNA: TGTGCCAGCAGCTTGTGGAAGGGACAGAGGAACACTGAAGCTTTCTTT
D: TRBD1
size: .
V: TRBV7-6
J: TRBJ1-1

CDR3: CASRGGLYNEQFF
DNA: TGTGCCAGCCGAGGAGGACTTTACAATGAGCAGTTCTTC
D: .
size: once
V: TRBV2
J: TRBJ2-1

CDR3: CASSRDIGLGGIQYF
DNA: TGTGCCAGCAGTAGGGACATTGGTCTCGGGGGCATTCAGTACTTC
D: .
size: .
V: TRBV6-5
J: TRBJ2-4

CDR3: CASSPGSGGTEAFF
DNA: TGTGCCAGCAGCCCAGGGTCTGGGGGCACTGAAGCTTTCTTT
D: .
size: .
V: TRBV7-6
J: TRBJ1-1

CDR3: CASSFGSGGSYNEQFF
DNA: TGTGCCAGCAGCTTCGGGAGCGGGGGCTCCTACAATGAGCAGTTCTTC
D: TRBD2
size: .
V: TRBV7-9
J: TRBJ2-1

CDR3: CASSYQAGNEQFF
DNA: TGCGCCAGCAGCTACCAAGCGGGGAATGAGCAGTTCTTC
D: TRBD2
size: .
V: TRBV4-1
J: TRBJ2-1

CDR3: CASGRGWGDTEAFF
DNA: TGTGCCAGCGGGAGGGGCTGGGGGGACACTGAAGCTTTCTTT
D: .
size: .
V: TRBV21-1
J: TRBJ1-1

CDR3: CASSRGPGRQPQHF
DNA: TGTGCCAGTAGTAGGGGACCCGGGCGGCAGCCCCAGCATTTT
D: .
size: .
V: TRBV19
J: TRBJ1-5

CDR3: CASASSGDEQYF
DNA: TGTGCCAGCGCATCCTCAGGGGACGAGCAGTACTTC
D: .
size: .
V: TRBV2
J: TRBJ2-7